This entry is about one T cell receptor (beta chain). Its antigen is unknown. Per-base qualities were not stored, and no clone one base away is much larger. Healthy HIV-negative adults with no recently reported acute infections or vaccinations were included as donors. Every donor was a Caucasian adult residing in Nashville, Tennessee, USA. Magnetic negative selection was used to enrich CD4+ T cells, after which naive cells were positively selected on CD45RA and the negative fraction became the memory subset. Blood was obtained by leukapheresis, after which PBMCs were separated by Ficoll-Histopaque density gradient centrifugation and cryopreserved in liquid nitrogen vapor phase. Purity and quantity of every magnetically sorted T cell population were checked by analytical flow cytometry. Genomic DNA was isolated from every sorted fraction and measured by UV absorbance on a Nanodrop 2000c. Using the deep immunoSEQ assay, TCR CDR3 regions were amplified from genomic DNA by multiplex PCR. Extracted genomic DNA from each cell subset was distributed evenly across all wells of several immunoSEQ 96-well plates, and each plate was treated as a replicate. Each replicate PCR for sorted subsets received about 210 ng genomic DNA, equal to roughly 29,000 T cell genomes. Purified libraries were measured with a Qubit 3.0 fluorometer, size-checked on a Bioanalyzer 2100, and measured again with the KAPA Library Quantification kit. Each immunoSEQ 96-well plate was sequenced on its own single-read 150-cycle Illumina NextSeq 550 flow cell. The authors' analysis ran thus. Because the immunoSEQ output held only junctional sequences and lacked quality scores, the filtering could not match the filtering applied to full-length reads. Sequences were annotated with PyIR, a Python wrapper for IgBLAST v1.9, using IMGT germline references to assign V/J genes and CDR3. Any read was removed if the V/J assignment was weak (E-value above 1e-6), the CDR3 was missing, or the read contained stop codons, out-of-frame junctions, or ambiguous translated residues. V3J clonotypes were defined as sequences sharing the same inferred V gene, J gene, and CDR3 amino acid sequence. To compute the percentage overlap between repertoires, the number of shared unique clonotypes was divided by the size of the smaller repertoire. Richness of each repertoire was evaluated using RTK rarefaction, the Chao1 estimator, and Recon v2.1 estimates of unobserved clonotypes. Generation probabilities were computed with OLGA for all TCRbeta clonotypes obtained by the gDNA method from several donors. Not all clones reach the TCRdb copy of this immuneACCESS table, which keeps in-frame sequences only. Checked studies attribute under half of the gap to unresolved V genes and leave the rest unexplained. D and trimming come from the DNA, and the V and J calls and clone size come from that table. The sample table holds 2 million to 3 million clones, of which 90% to 95% were seen once. Under 0.15% of the sample comes from the top ten.

The CDR3 goes from the cysteine to the phenylalanine over 15 residues. CDR3 DNA is the only sequence kept; it has 45 bases, read in frame from the first base. Per the germline V gene, SGHNT is the CDR1 and YENEEA is the CDR2. From V the trimming removes 5 bases and from J it removes 2 bases, while the gene matches leave 8 bases of the junction unaccounted for. This entry is derived from a study of shared clonotypes between healthy human individuals (dated by TCRdb to 2018 to 2020). At the level of the whole study: The cohort comprised two women and three men aged 18 to 49 years. For each donor, three plates each were used for CD4 naive and CD4 memory, two plates were used for CD8 naive, and one plate was used for CD8 memory. To estimate repertoire size and how much clonotype sharing occurs between individuals, the study deeply sequenced the blood TCR repertoires of several healthy adults. Libraries were prepared and TCR repertoires were sequenced by different laboratories using diverse techniques, in order to increase sequencing depth and limit assay-specific biases. Leukapheresis yielded between about 0.9 and 9.5 billion PBMCs per donor.

The full study reports these points: Sharing across several donors was observed for approximately 4.6% of naive CD4, 3.5% of naive CD8, roughly 2.4% of memory CD4, and over 0.3% of memory CD8 clonotypes. Higher generation probabilities were observed for clonotypes shared by all four sorted-subset donors than for non-shared clonotypes. The genetic and exposure-history diversity represented was limited by the small number of donors. Based on pairwise subsampling, the degree of clonotype sharing among donors was expected to be affected by sequencing depth. Sampling was restricted to blood, and TCR repertoires in tissue are likely to differ from TCR repertoires in blood. Incomplete sequencing was indicated by rarefaction of sorted-subset datasets, despite the large sequencing depth. Naive subsets generally had larger estimated clonotype richness than memory subsets.

The TCR was taken from a man between 18 and 29 years old in good health. The specimen sequenced was naive CD4+ T cells sorted from blood. What the cell subset or site label conveys for this sample: CD45RA+ positively selected. Recombination connected TRBV11-3 to TRBJ2-7; 8 nucleotides in the junction match TRBD1. The CDR3 protein sequence reads: CASSLGTGPPYEQYF. The nucleotides are TGTGCCAGCAGCCTTGGGACAGGTCCGCCCTACGAGCAGTACTTC.